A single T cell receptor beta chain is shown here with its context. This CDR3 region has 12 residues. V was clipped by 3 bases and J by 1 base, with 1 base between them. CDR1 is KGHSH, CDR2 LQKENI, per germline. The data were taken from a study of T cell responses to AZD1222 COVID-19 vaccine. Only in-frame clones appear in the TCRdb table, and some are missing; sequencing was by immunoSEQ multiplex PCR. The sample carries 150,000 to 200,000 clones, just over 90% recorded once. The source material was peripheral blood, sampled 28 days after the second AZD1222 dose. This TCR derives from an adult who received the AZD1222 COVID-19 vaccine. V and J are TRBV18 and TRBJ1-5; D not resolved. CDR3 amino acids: CASSPSNQPQHF. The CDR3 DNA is TGTGCCAGCTCACCCAGCAATCAGCCCCAGCATTTT.